The source of this T cell receptor beta chain is a study of shared clonotypes between healthy human individuals. Repertoires were generated with immunoSEQ multiplex PCR, while TCRdb's copy carries only in-frame clones and drops some. The repertoire holds about 1 million clones, around 74% seen once, with less than 1.5% in the top ten. V was pared by 5 bases and J by 0 bases, with 9 bases of the junction left unmatched. Germline CDR1 reads SGHAT; CDR2 reads FQNNGV. The length of the CDR3 is 16 residues. J is TRBJ1-2 and V is TRBV11-2; 7 bases line up with TRBD1. Source material: memory CD4+ T cells sorted from blood. Subset indicated: CD45RA-negative fraction. This receptor was obtained from a man aged 18 to 29 in good health. The CDR3, as DNA: TGTGCCAGCAGCCCAGGGAGACAGGGTACTAACTATGGCTACACCTTC. Translating gives CASSPGRQGTNYGYTF.